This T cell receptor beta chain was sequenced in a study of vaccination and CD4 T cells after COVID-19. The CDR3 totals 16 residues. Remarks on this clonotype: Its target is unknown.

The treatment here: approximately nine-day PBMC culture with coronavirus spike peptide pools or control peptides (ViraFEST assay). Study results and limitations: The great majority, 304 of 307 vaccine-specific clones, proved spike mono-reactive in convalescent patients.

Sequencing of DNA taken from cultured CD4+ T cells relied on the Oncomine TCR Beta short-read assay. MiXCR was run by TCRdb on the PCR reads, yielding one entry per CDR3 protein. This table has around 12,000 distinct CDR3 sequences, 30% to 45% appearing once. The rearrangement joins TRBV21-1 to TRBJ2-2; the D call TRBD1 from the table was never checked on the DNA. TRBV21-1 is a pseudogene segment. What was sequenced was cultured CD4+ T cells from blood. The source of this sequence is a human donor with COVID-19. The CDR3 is CASSPLGQLRTGELFF. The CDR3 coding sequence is TGTGCCAGCAGCCCCCTCGGACAGTTACGGACCGGGGAGCTGTTTTTT.